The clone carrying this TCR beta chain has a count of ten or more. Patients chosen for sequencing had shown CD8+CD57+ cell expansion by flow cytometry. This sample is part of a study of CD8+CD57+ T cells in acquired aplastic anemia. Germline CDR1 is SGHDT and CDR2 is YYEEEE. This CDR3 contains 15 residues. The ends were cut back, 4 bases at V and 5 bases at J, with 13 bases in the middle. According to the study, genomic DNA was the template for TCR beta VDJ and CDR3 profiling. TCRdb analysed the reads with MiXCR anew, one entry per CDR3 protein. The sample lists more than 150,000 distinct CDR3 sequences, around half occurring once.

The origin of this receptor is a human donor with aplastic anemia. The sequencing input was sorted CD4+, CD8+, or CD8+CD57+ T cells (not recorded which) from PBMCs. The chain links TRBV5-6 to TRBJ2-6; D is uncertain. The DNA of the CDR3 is TGTGCCAGCAGCCTGGCGACACGACGGGCCAACGTCCTGACTTTC. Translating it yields CASSLATRRANVLTF.